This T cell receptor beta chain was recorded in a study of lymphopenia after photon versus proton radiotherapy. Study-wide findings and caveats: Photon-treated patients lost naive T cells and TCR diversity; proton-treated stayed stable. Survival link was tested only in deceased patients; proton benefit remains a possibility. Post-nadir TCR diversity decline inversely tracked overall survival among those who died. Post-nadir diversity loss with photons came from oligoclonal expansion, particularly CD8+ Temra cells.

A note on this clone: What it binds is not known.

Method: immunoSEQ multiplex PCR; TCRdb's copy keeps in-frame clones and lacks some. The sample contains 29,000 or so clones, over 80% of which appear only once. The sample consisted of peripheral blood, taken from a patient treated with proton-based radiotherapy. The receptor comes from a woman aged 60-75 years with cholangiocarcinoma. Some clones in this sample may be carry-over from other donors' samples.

CDR3 region: CASTRRGGNTGELFF. CDR3 bases: TGTGCCAGCACCCGGAGGGGAGGGAACACCGGGGAGCTGTTTTTT. J is TRBJ2-2 and V is TRBV7-2, with D perhaps matching TRBD2 (6 bases). CDR3 size: 15 residues. V was trimmed by 7 bases and J by 1 base, leaving 13 bases between them. The germline V gene encodes CDR1 SGHTA and CDR2 FQGNSA.